These T cell receptor beta chains were read from a single sample in a study of early T cells in non-severe SARS-CoV-2 infection. TCRdb re-analysed the 5' RACE reads in MiXCR, keeping a single row per CDR3 protein. Of more than 75,000 distinct CDR3 sequences listed, about 13% are singletons. Sequenced: whole blood. Every receptor here comes from an adult who was a healthcare worker with PCR-confirmed SARS-CoV-2 infection or an uninfected control (not recorded which). CDR3s include the opening cysteine and the closing phenylalanine or tryptophan. D genes are given only for firm matches. Not every row has a clone size; where given, it reads once, few, many or a size class.

J	D	size	V	DNA	CDR3
TRBJ1-1	.	.	TRBV6-2/TRBV6-3	TGTGCCAGCAGTTACTCGATACCAAGAGAAGCTTTCTTT	CASSYSIPREAFF
TRBJ1-2	.	.	TRBV9	TGTGCCAGCAGCCCATGGGGCGCTAACTATGGCTACACCTTC	CASSPWGANYGYTF
TRBJ1-4	TRBD1	few	TRBV29-1	TGCAGCGTTGAACGGACAGGGGGCGCCGGAAAACTGTTTTTT	CSVERTGGAGKLFF
TRBJ2-7	.	.	TRBV11-2	TGTGCCAGCAGCCCATTCATAACCTCCTACGAGCAGTACTTC	CASSPFITSYEQYF
TRBJ1-2	.	.	TRBV29-1	TGCAGCGTTGAGAGGAGCCGGAGCCTCTATGGCTACACCTTC	CSVERSRSLYGYTF
TRBJ1-2	.	.	TRBV29-1	TGCAGCGTTGTCCGTCAGGGCGGCTACACCTTC	CSVVRQGGYTF
TRBJ2-3	TRBD2	.	TRBV20-1	TGCAGTGCTAGAGATGGTCGGGGGGGCTCAAATACGCAGTATTTT	CSARDGRGGSNTQYF
TRBJ2-7	.	many	TRBV11-3	TGTGCCAGCAGCTTAGTAAGTGGGTCCGAGCAGTACTTC	CASSLVSGSEQYF
TRBJ1-1	.	few	TRBV29-1	TGCAGCGTTGAAGGGGCCGGGACACTTCACACTGAAGCTTTCTTT	CSVEGAGTLHTEAFF
TRBJ1-3	.	few	TRBV27	TGTGCCAGCAGTACCCGGACAGCCGAGGGTCAAAACACCATATATTTT	CASSTRTAEGQNTIYF
TRBJ1-2	.	.	TRBV4-1	TGCGCCAGCAGCCAAGACGGGATCTATGGCTACACCTTC	CASSQDGIYGYTF
TRBJ1-1	TRBD1	.	TRBV5-1	TGCGCCAGCAGCTCAGGACAGGGGGGGACTGAAGCTTTCTTT	CASSSGQGGTEAFF
TRBJ2-7	.	.	TRBV5-5	TGTGCCAGCAGCTTGGTTGACAGCCTCTACGAGCAGTACTTC	CASSLVDSLYEQYF
TRBJ2-3	TRBD1	many	TRBV7-2	TGTGCCAGCAGCCGCAACAGGGGGCTCTCAGATACGCAGTATTTT	CASSRNRGLSDTQYF
TRBJ1-1	TRBD1	many	TRBV12-3/TRBV12-4	TGTGCCAGCAGTTTATGGGGGACAGGGTCAGTTCGAGCTGAAGCTTTCTTT	CASSLWGTGSVRAEAFF
TRBJ2-7	.	many	TRBV20-1	TGCAGTGCTAGCTGGTCTGGTCGCTCCTACGAGCAGTACTTC	CSASWSGRSYEQYF
TRBJ2-5	.	many	TRBV20-1	TGCAGTGCTCTTCATGGAGGTACCCAGTACTTC	CSALHGGTQYF
TRBJ2-2	.	.	TRBV4-2	TGTGCCAGCAGCCACTACAACCCGGGGAACACCGGGGAGCTGTTTTTT	CASSHYNPGNTGELFF
TRBJ1-1	.	.	TRBV6-2/TRBV6-3	TGTGCCAGCAATCTGGGCCCGAACACTGAGGCTTTCTTT	CASNLGPNTEAFF
TRBJ1-1	.	few	TRBV20-1	TGCAGTGCCCCCTTCCTAAAACCCGCTGAAGCTTTCTTT	CSAPFLKPAEAFF
TRBJ1-2	.	.	TRBV6-5	TGTGCCAGCAGACTCCCAGGGCAGGCCGGCTACACCTTC	CASRLPGQAGYTF
TRBJ2-3	.	.	TRBV6-1	TGTGCCAGCAGTCCCCGGGGACCGACGCTAGGCACAGATACGCAGTATTTT	CASSPRGPTLGTDTQYF
TRBJ1-2	.	.	TRBV4-1	TGCGCCAGCAGCCAAGCCAATCAGCCATCCGTATATGGCTACACCTTC	CASSQANQPSVYGYTF
TRBJ2-7	TRBD1	few	TRBV27	TGTGCCAGCGGGACAGGGGCCCTTAAGGAGCAGTACTTC	CASGTGALKEQYF
TRBJ1-2	.	many	TRBV16	TGTGCCAGCAGCCAATCGGACCGGGGCTACACCTTC	CASSQSDRGYTF
TRBJ2-5	.	.	TRBV11-2	TGTGCCAGCAGCTTAGATAGGTCCGGGGTTGGGACCCAGTACTTC	CASSLDRSGVGTQYF
TRBJ2-7	.	few	TRBV21-1	TGTGCCAGCAGCAAGTCGACTAGCGACTCCTACGAGCAGTACTTC	CASSKSTSDSYEQYF
TRBJ1-2	.	.	TRBV27	TGTGCCAGCAGTTTAAGGAGGACATATACTAACTATGGCTACACCTTC	CASSLRRTYTNYGYTF
TRBJ1-3	TRBD1	.	TRBV28	TGTGCCAGCAGCCTAATTACAGGGGGTGCTGGAAACACCATATATTTT	CASSLITGGAGNTIYF
TRBJ2-7	.	.	TRBV20-1	TGCAGTGCTTCTCCACGGACGGATTCCTACGAGCAGTACTTC	CSASPRTDSYEQYF
TRBJ2-5	.	.	TRBV7-2	TGTGCCAGCAGCTTAGGACTTTCACAAGAGACCCAGTACTTC	CASSLGLSQETQYF
TRBJ2-2	TRBD1	many	TRBV7-2	TGTGCCAGCTCGGGACAGTACCTTAACACCGGGGAGCTGTTTTTT	CASSGQYLNTGELFF
TRBJ1-4	.	.	TRBV5-1	TGCGCCAGCAGCCGGACGGGGGTAGGGGAAAAACTGTTTTTT	CASSRTGVGEKLFF
TRBJ1-4	.	few	TRBV12-3/TRBV12-4	TGTGCCAGCAGTTTACCGGTGGAGCCTACCCCAACTAATGAAAAACTGTTTTTT	CASSLPVEPTPTNEKLFF
TRBJ2-2	.	many	TRBV19	TGTGCCAGTAGTAGGGCAGCAGGGAGGAACACCGGGGAGCTGTTTTTT	CASSRAAGRNTGELFF
TRBJ2-3	TRBD2	few	TRBV30	TGTGCCTGGAGGCCGGGGGGACGCACAGATACGCAGTATTTT	CAWRPGGRTDTQYF
TRBJ2-3	.	.	TRBV6-5	TGTGCCAGCAGACCCCAGGTCCGAGATACGCAGTATTTT	CASRPQVRDTQYF
TRBJ2-6	.	.	TRBV7-9	TGTGCCAGCAGCTTACACTCTGGGGCCAACGTCCTGACTTTC	CASSLHSGANVLTF
TRBJ1-2	.	few	TRBV5-1	TGCGCCAGCAGTGTATCAGACTATGGCTACACCTTC	CASSVSDYGYTF
TRBJ1-6	TRBD1	.	TRBV12-3/TRBV12-4	TGTGCCAGCAGTCCGGGACAGGGGCTTGATTCACCCCTCCACTTT	CASSPGQGLDSPLHF
TRBJ1-1	TRBD1	few	TRBV27	TGTGCCAGCAGTTTAGGTGGCAGGGGGATTGAAGCTTTCTTT	CASSLGGRGIEAFF
TRBJ2-1	.	.	TRBV29-1	TGCAGCGTTGACGGGACGGCCTACAATGAGCAGTTCTTC	CSVDGTAYNEQFF
TRBJ1-1	.	few	TRBV2	TGTGCCAGCAAAACAGTCTACCTCACGGGAGCTTTCTTT	CASKTVYLTGAFF
TRBJ2-1	.	few	TRBV7-6	TGTGCCAGCAGCTTAGTAGGGCCTGAGCAGTTCTTC	CASSLVGPEQFF
TRBJ2-2	.	.	TRBV2	TGTGCCAGCGGATCGCGGGGGCACACCGGGGAGCTGTATTTT	CASGSRGHTGELYF
TRBJ1-2	.	.	TRBV6-1	TGTGCCAGCAGCCCTGTTTTGGATCGTGGCTACACCTTC	CASSPVLDRGYTF
TRBJ1-1	.	few	TRBV29-1	TGCAGCGTAGAGGGCGAGGTCACTGAAGCTTTCTTT	CSVEGEVTEAFF
TRBJ1-1	TRBD1	few	TRBV5-1	TGCGCCAGCAGCTTGGAGGTACAGGGGACCACTGAAGCTTTCTTT	CASSLEVQGTTEAFF
TRBJ2-7	.	few	TRBV7-2	TGTGCCAGCAGCTTAGCACAGTTCTACGAGCAGTACTTC	CASSLAQFYEQYF
TRBJ2-7	.	few	TRBV20-1	TGCAGTGCTAGAGGTTCAGGACAGAGGAGGACCTACGAGCAGTACTTC	CSARGSGQRRTYEQYF
TRBJ2-7	TRBD1	medium-sized	TRBV7-8	TGTGCCAGCAGTCGCGGACGGACAGGGCTTGAGGAGCAGTACTTC	CASSRGRTGLEEQYF
TRBJ1-2	.	many	TRBV11-2	TGTGCCAGCAATACTTACAGGGCTAGCGGCTACACCTTC	CASNTYRASGYTF
TRBJ1-5	TRBD1	many	TRBV28	TGTGCCAGCAGTTTTTTAGGCCAGGGGGCTGGTCAGCCCCAGCATTTT	CASSFLGQGAGQPQHF